Sequencing of this T cell receptor (beta chain) was carried out in a study of blood T cell repertoires in COVID-19. Study as a whole: Sources were T cells, B-cell-depleted T cells, or PBMCs; the material itself was cDNA or gDNA.

The assay was immunoSEQ multiplex PCR, and TCRdb's table has in-frame clones only and misses some. The table records approximately 270,000 clones, about 86% of them present only once. Turning to this clone: This sample includes further DNA sequences coding for the same CDR3.

The CDR3 is 15 residues long. Germline-derived CDR1 and CDR2 are MNHEY and SVGEGT. J lost 3 bases, V lost 0 bases, and 3 bases had no gene match. What was sequenced was peripheral blood. The clonotype comes from a man older than 75 with acute or convalescent COVID-19. This chain connects TRBV6-2 or TRBV6-3 to TRBJ1-1, with TRBD1 matching over 8 bases. As DNA, the CDR3 is TGTGCCAGCAGTTACTCGGGGACAGGAGACACTGAAGCTTTCTTT. Protein sequence: CASSYSGTGDTEAFF.